This is a list of T cell receptor beta chains from one sample in a study of T cells after posttransplantation cyclophosphamide. Generated by immunoSEQ multiplex PCR, the TCRdb table keeps only in-frame clones and is missing some. This sample comprises 25,000 to 30,000 clones, none seen once only. The sample comprised PBMCs. These receptors were taken from an older woman in good health, CMV-negative, and a related stem cell transplant donor. Both conserved end residues are part of each CDR3. Each record gives: D gene, clone size, V gene, J gene, CDR3 protein, CDR3 DNA. A D gene is named only where the DNA matches it firmly. Clone size is stated in some rows and not others, as once, few, many or a class when expanded.

TRBD1	many	TRBV2	TRBJ2-7	CASSAQGVNEQYF	TGTGCCAGCAGTGCCCAGGGGGTCAACGAGCAGTACTTC
NA	many	TRBV7-2	TRBJ1-1	CASSLDMNTGWTEAFF	TGTGCCAGCAGCTTAGATATGAATACAGGTTGGACTGAAGCTTTCTTT
NA	many	TRBV27	TRBJ1-4	CASSPFGATSNEKLFF	TGTGCCAGCAGTCCATTTGGGGCCACATCTAATGAAAAACTGTTTTTT
NA	many	TRBV7-9	TRBJ2-7	CASSSRHVGEQYF	TGTGCCAGCAGCTCCCGACATGTAGGGGAGCAGTACTTC
TRBD2	NA	TRBV28	TRBJ2-3	CATERPTSGGALDWKTQYF	TGTGCCACGGAACGGCCGACTAGCGGGGGGGCTTTGGATTGGAAAACGCAGTATTTT
TRBD2	many	TRBV6-2/TRBV6-3	TRBJ2-7	CASSSWTSGSYEQYF	TGTGCCAGCAGTTCCTGGACTAGCGGCTCCTACGAGCAGTACTTC
TRBD1	many	TRBV7-6	TRBJ1-5	CASSSGNRGNQPQHF	TGTGCCAGCAGCTCAGGAAACAGGGGAAATCAGCCCCAGCATTTT
NA	many	TRBV18	TRBJ2-7	CASSPVTGRYGEQYF	TGTGCCAGCTCACCAGTGACAGGGAGGTATGGCGAGCAGTACTTC
TRBD2	NA	TRBV11-2	TRBJ2-1	CASRVPGGRFDEQFF	TGTGCCAGCAGGGTCCCGGGCGGGAGATTCGATGAGCAGTTCTTC
NA	many	TRBV6-5	TRBJ1-1	CASSPAGGGTEAFF	TGTGCCAGCAGCCCAGCCGGGGGGGGCACTGAAGCTTTCTTT
NA	NA	TRBV11-2	TRBJ2-5	CASSLGLREETQYF	TGTGCCAGCAGCTTAGGTCTACGAGAAGAGACCCAGTACTTC
TRBD2	many	TRBV7-6	TRBJ2-1	CASSLGGVAGGSAQFF	TGTGCCAGCAGCTTAGGAGGAGTAGCGGGGGGTAGCGCGCAGTTCTTC
TRBD2	many	TRBV19	TRBJ2-6	CASSIAGGSGANVLTF	TGTGCCAGTAGTATAGCGGGGGGCTCTGGGGCCAACGTCCTGACTTTC
NA	NA	TRBV7-2	TRBJ2-2	CASSLSGRGRTGELFF	TGTGCCAGCAGCCTCTCGGGAAGGGGTCGCACCGGGGAGCTGTTTTTT
NA	many	TRBV28	TRBJ1-1	CASSPPDRKNTEAFF	TGTGCCAGCAGTCCCCCCGACAGGAAGAACACTGAAGCTTTCTTT
NA	many	TRBV12-3/TRBV12-4	TRBJ1-1	CASSYDRGNTEAFF	TGTGCCAGCAGTTACGACAGAGGGAACACTGAAGCTTTCTTT
NA	many	TRBV6-2/TRBV6-3	TRBJ1-2	CASSYEVYGYTF	TGTGCCAGCAGTTACGAGGTATATGGCTACACCTTC
NA	many	TRBV28	TRBJ1-2	CASSLKGYGYTF	TGTGCCAGCAGTTTAAAAGGCTATGGCTACACCTTC
NA	many	TRBV2	TRBJ1-5	CASERGAWGNQPQHF	TGTGCCAGCGAGCGGGGAGCGTGGGGCAATCAGCCCCAGCATTTT
NA	many	TRBV14	TRBJ1-1	CASRQGLNTEAFF	TGTGCCAGCAGACAGGGCTTGAACACTGAAGCTTTCTTT
NA	many	TRBV2	TRBJ2-1	CASSVQGWNEQFF	TGTGCCAGCAGTGTCCAGGGGTGGAATGAGCAGTTCTTC
TRBD1	few	TRBV12-3/TRBV12-4	TRBJ1-3	CASSIGTGSGNTIYF	TGTGCCAGCTCTATCGGGACAGGGTCTGGAAACACCATATATTTT
NA	many	TRBV7-3	TRBJ2-2	CASSLTFGGPANTGELFF	TGTGCCAGCAGCTTAACGTTCGGTGGGCCCGCGAACACCGGGGAGCTGTTTTTT
NA	many	TRBV5-1	TRBJ2-7	CASSLTVLDRYEQYF	TGCGCCAGCAGCTTGACGGTTCTAGATCGGTACGAGCAGTACTTC
TRBD2	many	TRBV7-2	TRBJ2-3	CASSPSGGPRTDTQYF	TGTGCCAGCAGCCCTAGCGGGGGGCCTCGCACAGATACGCAGTATTTT
NA	few	TRBV10-1	TRBJ2-5	CASSESRQGGQETQYF	TGCGCCAGCAGTGAGTCCAGACAGGGAGGCCAAGAGACCCAGTACTTC
NA	many	TRBV4-3	TRBJ1-5	CASSQGAAYQPQHF	TGCGCCAGCAGCCAGGGGGCCGCTTACCAGCCCCAGCATTTT
NA	many	TRBV2	TRBJ2-2	CASSGQGNTGELFF	TGTGCCAGCAGTGGTCAGGGGAACACCGGGGAGCTGTTTTTT
NA	few	TRBV5-6	TRBJ2-5	CASSLSQETQYF	TGTGCCAGCAGCTTGTCGCAAGAGACCCAGTACTTC
NA	many	TRBV27	TRBJ2-1	CASSRRQTHNEQFF	TGTGCCAGCAGTCGCAGACAGACCCACAATGAGCAGTTCTTC
TRBD1	many	TRBV9	TRBJ1-2	CASSPSSRRQGAGGYTF	TGTGCCAGCAGCCCATCCTCGAGAAGACAGGGGGCTGGGGGCTACACCTTC
TRBD1	many	TRBV7-9	TRBJ1-1	CASSLTTGVTEAFF	TGTGCCAGCAGCTTAACGACAGGGGTCACTGAAGCTTTCTTT
TRBD2	many	TRBV14	TRBJ2-1	CASSLGTSGANEQFF	TGTGCCAGCAGCCTCGGGACTAGCGGAGCCAATGAGCAGTTCTTC
NA	many	TRBV14	TRBJ1-1	CASSPSRTVPEAFF	TGTGCCAGCAGCCCTTCAAGGACAGTGCCTGAAGCTTTCTTT